This T cell receptor (beta chain) is from a study of blood T cell repertoires in COVID-19. Germline CDR1 reads SGHNT; CDR2 reads YYREEE (reference sequence). CDR3 length equals 12 residues. V lost 10 bases and J 7 bases, leaving 15 bases between the germline ends. In the original analysis: Using reference gene primer amplification, nucleated cell counts were estimated. TCRdb's copy holds only in-frame clones and misses some; the assay was immunoSEQ multiplex PCR. D and trimming were read from the DNA, whereas the V and J calls and clone size are those reported in that table. The repertoire has 250,000 to 300,000 clones, 85% to 90% of them found once; the top ten carry 3.6%. This clone has a single count.

The sequence derives from a young man with active or convalescent COVID-19. V usage is TRBV5-4 and J usage is TRBJ2-1, with D perhaps TRBD1 (7 bases). Sequences were obtained from peripheral blood. CDR3 sequence: CAVARGENEQFF. The CDR3, as DNA: TGTGCCGTAGCCAGGGGGGAGAATGAGCAGTTCTTC.